The 32 T cell receptor beta chains presented below share a single source sample, sequenced in a study of blood T cell repertoires in COVID-19. Sequenced by immunoSEQ multiplex PCR; TCRdb stores in-frame clones only, minus some. The sample has around 150,000 clones, around 80% seen once. The sequenced sample consisted of peripheral blood. The source of these receptors is a man aged 55 to 69 with active or convalescent COVID-19.

This clone was seen only once. The chain is built from TRBV3-1 (or the pseudogene TRBV3-2) and TRBJ2-3; maybe TRBD2 (6 bases). Per germline, CDR1 LGHDT and CDR2 YNNKEL (reference sequence). The CDR3 is 16 residues long. The V end was cut by 1 base, the J end by 3 bases, with 14 bases between. CDR3 protein: CASSQVLSGRTDTQYF. CDR3 coding DNA: TGTGCCAGCAGCCAAGTTCTTAGCGGAAGGACAGATACGCAGTATTTT.

This chain joins TRBV3-1 (or the pseudogene TRBV3-2) and TRBJ2-2; 13 nucleotides line up with TRBD2. J lost 3 bases, V lost 5 bases, and 3 bases had no gene match. This CDR3 contains 16 residues. CDR1 is LGHDT, CDR2 YNNKEL, per germline (reference sequence). The CDR3 loop reads CASSTLAGGDTGELFF. The CDR3 nucleotides are TGTGCCAGCAGCACACTAGCGGGAGGGGACACCGGGGAGCTGTTTTTT.

V usage is TRBV5-4 and J usage is TRBJ1-4; unclear D gene. This CDR3 contains 14 residues. Germline lookup yields CDR1 SGHNT and CDR2 YYREEE (reference sequence). Between the trimmed V and J ends, which lost 2 bases and 6 bases, there was a span of 11 bases. The CDR3 protein is CASSFKGRDEKLFF. CDR3 DNA sequence: TGTGCCAGCAGCTTCAAAGGGAGGGATGAAAAACTGTTTTTT.

The chain employs TRBV6-6 and TRBJ2-2; D unresolved. The CDR3 extends over 16 amino acids. V gave up 0 bases and J gave up 7 bases, with 15 bases separating them. CDR1 MNHNY and CDR2 SVGAGI come from the germline V gene (reference sequence). CDR3 sequence reads: CASSYSTRNTGGELFF. The CDR3 nucleotides are TGTGCCAGCAGTTACTCAACCAGGAACACCGGCGGGGAGCTGTTTTTT.

V gene TRBV29-1 combines with J gene TRBJ1-5; D may be TRBD1 (6 bases). This CDR3 has 14 amino acids. V gave up 4 bases and J gave up 0 bases, with 10 bases separating them. CDR1 is SQVTM and CDR2 is ANQGSEA in the germline V gene. In DNA, the CDR3 is TGCAGCGTTGCTCAGGGGTATAGCAATCAGCCCCAGCATTTT. Translating it yields CSVAQGYSNQPQHF.

The chain recombines TRBV19 with TRBJ2-7; 9 bases map to TRBD1. The CDR3 length is 14 residues. The ends lost 6 bases at V and 3 bases at J; junction bases unmatched: 6. CDR1 and CDR2 (germline): LNHDA, SQIVND (reference sequence). The CDR3 region has the DNA TGTGCCAGTAGGAGGACAGGGGATTTCTACGAGCAGTACTTC. Its protein is CASRRTGDFYEQYF.

The rearrangement links TRBV3-1 (or the pseudogene TRBV3-2) to TRBJ1-5; 9 bases fit TRBD1. Trimming cost V 0 bases and J 9 bases; bases outside gene matches: 6. Germline-derived CDR1 and CDR2 are LGHDT and YNNKEL (reference sequence). The CDR3 totals 15 residues. The CDR3 protein is CASSQDLTGGGPQHF. In DNA form, the CDR3 reads TGTGCCAGCAGCCAAGATCTGACAGGGGGAGGGCCCCAGCATTTT.

A few counts support this clone. This rearrangement joins TRBV5-4 to TRBJ2-5; D unresolved. CDR1 and CDR2 (germline): SGHNT, YYREEE (reference sequence). The V and J ends lost 2 bases and 1 base respectively, with 6 bases between them. The CDR3 runs 13 residues. DNA for the CDR3: TGTGCCAGCAGCTTCGTCTTCCAAGAGACCCAGTACTTC. Translating gives CASSFVFQETQYF.

The chain links TRBV20-1 to TRBJ2-1; 9 bases fit TRBD2. J gave up 4 bases and V 3 bases, and 13 bases lay outside the gene matches. The CDR3 length is 17 residues. The germline CDR1 and CDR2 sequences are DFQATT and SNEGSKA (reference sequence). The CDR3 DNA reads as TGCAGTGCTAGTGGGATGAGTCTAGCGGGGTTTTACAATGAGCAGTTCTTC. Protein: CSASGMSLAGFYNEQFF.

V gene TRBV24-1 combines with J gene TRBJ2-5; 7 bases are shared with TRBD2. The CDR3 is 15 amino acids. Germline values: CDR1 KGHDR, CDR2 SFDVKD. V lost 3 bases and J lost 3; bases outside the gene matches: 6. Here the CDR3 reads CATSDRSGGKETQYF. CDR3 DNA sequence: TGTGCCACCAGTGATCGATCGGGGGGAAAAGAGACCCAGTACTTC.

The chain carries TRBV9 and TRBJ2-2, with D perhaps matching TRBD2 (7 bases). Looked up from germline, CDR1 is SGDLS and CDR2 is YYNGEE. The CDR3 has 16 residues. With 1 base removed from V and 3 bases from J, the gap between germline ends came to 13 bases. The chain's CDR3 is CASSVTGGADTGELFF. CDR3 coding DNA: TGTGCCAGCAGCGTAACGGGGGGCGCTGACACCGGGGAGCTGTTTTTT. Supplemented by reference TRBV9 and TRBJ2-2, the full variable domain reads DSGVTQTPKHLITATGQRVTLRCSPRSGDLSVYWYQQSLDQGLQFLIQYYNGEERAKGNILERFSAQQFPDLHSELNLSSLELGDSALYFCASSVTGGADTGELFFGEGSRLTVL.

This chain links TRBV3-1 (or the pseudogene TRBV3-2) with TRBJ2-5, with TRBD2 matching 8 bases. V lost 1 base and J lost 2; bases outside the gene matches: 3. The germline CDR1 and CDR2 sequences are LGHDT and YNNKEL (reference sequence). The CDR3 is 15 residues long. The CDR3, as DNA: TGTGCCAGCAGCCAAGGACTAGCGACACAAGAGACCCAGTACTTC. It translates to CASSQGLATQETQYF.

A few counts support this clone. This chain joins TRBV6-5 and TRBJ2-1, with 9 bases that match TRBD1. With 6 bases clipped from V and 0 bases from J, the junction kept 3 bases outside the gene matches. This CDR3 comprises 15 residues. Germline values: CDR1 MNHEY, CDR2 SVGAGI. CDR3 residues: CASRGTGTSYNEQFF. In DNA form, the CDR3 reads TGTGCCAGCAGGGGGACAGGGACCTCCTACAATGAGCAGTTCTTC.

The chain employs TRBV19 and TRBJ1-2, with D unclear. This CDR3 is 12 amino acids long. The germline CDR1 and CDR2 sequences are LNHDA and SQIVND (reference sequence). Trimming left V 7 bases short and J 2 bases short, with 8 bases between. CDR3 residues: CASKHQNYGYTF. The CDR3 DNA reads TGTGCCAGTAAACACCAGAACTATGGCTACACCTTC.

CDR3 nucleotides: TGTGCCAGCAAATCGGGCAGGGTCAACACCGGGGAGCTGTTTTTT. It encodes CASKSGRVNTGELFF. The J gene is TRBJ2-2, the V gene TRBV6-5; D might be TRBD1 (5 bases). This CDR3 has 15 amino acids. The germline V and J ends were trimmed by 7 bases and 2 bases, with 14 bases remaining between them. Germline V lookup: CDR1 MNHEY, CDR2 SVGAGI.

J is TRBJ2-7 and V is TRBV6-5, with D perhaps matching TRBD2 (6 bases). The CDR3 sequence is 15 residues long. The germline V gene encodes CDR1 MNHEY and CDR2 SVGAGI. The V end lost 5 bases, the J end lost 3 bases, and 17 bases lay between the germline ends. CDR3 region: CASSKKGTGLYEQYF. In nucleotides, the CDR3 is TGTGCCAGCAGTAAAAAAGGGACGGGACTCTACGAGCAGTACTTC.

The chain recombines TRBV21-1 with TRBJ2-1; TRBD2 is taken as the D call from the table, unchecked against the DNA. TRBV21-1 counts as a pseudogene. The CDR3 is 20 residues long. CDR3: CASSKEVLAGTKSSYNEQFF. DNA of the CDR3: TGTGCCAGCAGCAAAGAGGTGCTAGCGGGGACTAAGAGCTCCTACAATGAGCAGTTCTTC.

The CDR3 sequence: CASSQVSLAGGYEQYF. The CDR3 region has the DNA TGCGCCAGCAGCCAAGTCTCGCTAGCGGGAGGCTACGAGCAGTACTTC. V usage is TRBV4-1 and J usage is TRBJ2-7; 11 nucleotides agree with TRBD2. Per the germline V gene, CDR1 is MGHRA and CDR2 is YSYEKL. The CDR3 extends over 16 amino acids. V shed 1 base and J 3 bases; nucleotides not matched to a gene: 5.

This chain joins TRBV25-1 and TRBJ1-2; 8 bases fit TRBD1. This CDR3 contains 12 residues. The V segment lost 4 bases and the J segment 7 bases; nucleotides outside the gene matches: 2. Germline lookup yields CDR1 MGHDK and CDR2 SYGVNS. The CDR3 DNA reads TGTGCCAGCAGTGCGGACAGGGCTGGCTACACCTTC. Protein sequence: CASSADRAGYTF.

The chain links TRBV15 to TRBJ1-2; TRBD1 agrees at 7 bases. The germline V gene has CDR1 LNHNV and CDR2 YYDKDF (reference sequence). CDR3 length: 14 amino acids. V lost 4 bases to trimming and J lost 5 bases; unmatched junction nucleotides: 7. In DNA form, the CDR3 reads TGTGCCACCAGCACACGAGGGGGCTTATATGGCTACACCTTC. This sequence encodes CATSTRGGLYGYTF.

This sequence joins TRBV6-1 and TRBJ2-3, with TRBD2 matching over 8 bases. Trimming removed 0 bases from V and 5 bases from J; junction bases left unmatched: 7. The germline CDR1 and CDR2 sequences are MNHNS and SASEGT. This CDR3 is built from 16 residues. The CDR3 here is CASSEASGRLGDTQYF. DNA for the CDR3: TGTGCCAGCAGTGAAGCCAGCGGGAGATTGGGAGATACGCAGTATTTT.

The rearrangement uses TRBV7-2 and TRBJ2-2, with unresolved D. This CDR3 is 16 amino acids long. Per the germline V gene, CDR1 is SGHTA and CDR2 is FQGNSA. Trimming removed 1 base from V and 4 bases from J, with 13 bases in between. The CDR3 sequence is CASSLVSSVGTGELFF. The CDR3 DNA is TGTGCCAGCAGCTTAGTTTCCAGCGTCGGCACCGGGGAGCTGTTTTTT. Full variable domain (missing parts from reference TRBV7-2 and TRBJ2-2): GAGVSQSPSNKVTEKGKDVELRCDPISGHTALYWYRQSLGQGLEFLIYFQGNSAPDKSGLPSDRFSAERTGGSVSTLTIQRTQQEDSAVYLCASSLVSSVGTGELFFGEGSRLTVL.

The chain joins TRBV29-1 to TRBJ1-1; 7 positions match TRBD1. Germline lookup yields CDR1 SQVTM and CDR2 ANQGSEA. The CDR3 runs to 13 residues. The V segment lost 5 bases and the J segment 5 bases; nucleotides outside the gene matches: 8. This CDR3 reads CSVFDRAGTEAFF. Here the CDR3 DNA reads TGCAGCGTTTTCGACAGGGCGGGAACTGAAGCTTTCTTT.

V gene TRBV3-1 (or the pseudogene TRBV3-2) combines with J gene TRBJ2-1, with TRBD2 matching over 11 bases. From germline, CDR1 is LGHDT and CDR2 YNNKEL (reference sequence). V was pared by 7 bases and J by 6 bases, with 5 bases of the junction left unmatched. The CDR3 sequence is 14 residues long. In DNA form, the CDR3 reads TGTGCCAGCACACTAGCGGGAGCTCGCAATGAGCAGTTCTTC. Encoded protein: CASTLAGARNEQFF.

V and J are TRBV5-6 and TRBJ1-4; D is ambiguous. CDR1 SGHDT and CDR2 YYEEEE come from the germline V gene. This CDR3 is built from 18 residues. Trimming took off 4 bases at V and 7 bases at J, with 26 bases between the two ends. Here the CDR3 DNA reads TGTGCCAGCAGCCCAACCCCGGGCCTGAATCCCGAGGGTGAAAAACTGTTTTTT. It specifies CASSPTPGLNPEGEKLFF.

J is TRBJ1-6 and V is TRBV28; 9 positions agree with TRBD1. CDR3 length: 17 amino acids. The germline V gene encodes CDR1 MDHEN and CDR2 SYDVKM. J gave up 3 bases and V 5 bases, and 8 bases lay outside the gene matches. CDR3 amino acids: CASSPDGTGFYNSPLHF. CDR3 coding DNA: TGTGCCAGCAGTCCCGACGGGACAGGGTTCTATAATTCACCCCTCCACTTT.

This chain uses TRBV5-6 with TRBJ2-7, with D perhaps matching TRBD2 (7 bases). The CDR3 is 18 residues long. V was clipped by 3 bases and J by 5 bases, with 27 bases between them. Germline assignment: CDR1 SGHDT and CDR2 YYEEEE. This chain's CDR3 is CASSSTQRLGGAHDEQYF. The CDR3 bases are TGTGCCAGCAGCTCAACACAACGCCTGGGGGGGGCGCATGACGAGCAGTACTTC.

The V gene is TRBV4-1, the J gene TRBJ1-2; D gene uncertain. Trimming removed 0 bases at V and 4 bases at J, with 18 bases between. CDR1 and CDR2 from the germline V gene are MGHRA and YSYEKL. This CDR3 spans 17 amino acids. The CDR3 sequence: CASSQDSTVYPGYGYTF. The CDR3 DNA reads as TGCGCCAGCAGCCAAGATTCGACCGTCTACCCAGGCTATGGCTACACCTTC.

This sequence joins TRBV5-1 and TRBJ2-2; tentatively, D is TRBD1 (5 bases). Germline V lookup: CDR1 SGHRS, CDR2 YFSETQ. The CDR3 sequence is 14 residues long. The germline V and J ends were trimmed by 5 bases and 0 bases, with 8 bases remaining between them. The CDR3 nucleotides read TGCGCCAGCAGGGGGCCTTCGAACACCGGGGAGCTGTTTTTT. This gives the protein CASRGPSNTGELFF.

The rearrangement joins TRBV25-1 to TRBJ1-1, with unresolved D. Between the trimmed V and J ends, which lost 6 bases and 0 bases, there was a span of 8 bases. This CDR3 spans 13 amino acids. Germline values: CDR1 MGHDK, CDR2 SYGVNS. The chain's CDR3 is CASRGRLNTEAFF. The CDR3 bases are TGTGCCAGCAGAGGGAGGCTGAACACTGAAGCTTTCTTT.

This clone came up once. The chain combines TRBV11-2 with TRBJ1-3; D uncertain. Germline CDR1 and CDR2: SGHAT and FQNNGV. This CDR3 region has 16 residues. V dropped 3 bases and J dropped 5 bases, with 17 bases sitting between them. CDR3: CASSFQFDTARNTIYF. In DNA form, the CDR3 reads TGTGCCAGCAGCTTCCAGTTTGATACAGCAAGAAACACCATATATTTT.

The rearrangement joins TRBV2 to TRBJ2-1, with TRBD2 identical over 10 bases. The junction had 5 bases not matched to a gene; V was cut back by 6 bases and J by 3 bases. Germline V gene sequence: CDR1 SNHLY, CDR2 FYNNEI. The CDR3 is made up of 15 amino acids. The CDR3 reads CASRTTSGLYNEQFF. The CDR3 DNA reads TGTGCCAGCAGGACGACTAGCGGGCTCTACAATGAGCAGTTCTTC.